The 21 T cell receptor beta chains below come from one sample, sequenced in a study of blood T cell repertoires in COVID-19. Data came from immunoSEQ multiplex PCR; TCRdb stores just in-frame clones and leaves some out. The table shows some 140,000 clones, with roughly 83% occurring only once. The sequenced sample consisted of PBMCs or T cells enriched from blood (not recorded which). These receptors were collected from a man in his forties with acute COVID-19.

The V and J genes are TRBV5-1 and TRBJ1-3; D is ambiguous. The CDR3 is 13 amino acids. The germline CDR1 and CDR2 sequences are SGHRS and YFSETQ. V shed 4 bases and J shed 2 bases, with 7 bases lying between them. The CDR3 sequence is CASSEGAGNTIYF. CDR3 DNA sequence: TGCGCCAGCAGCGAGGGTGCTGGAAACACCATATATTTT. The full variable domain, its missing parts supplied by reference TRBV5-1 and TRBJ1-3, is KAGVTQTPRYLIKTRGQQVTLSCSPISGHRSVSWYQQTPGQGLQFLFEYFSETQRNKGNFPGRFSGRQFSNSRSEMNVSTLELGDSALYLCASSEGAGNTIYFGEGSWLTVV.

The chain recombines TRBV27 with TRBJ2-7; D perhaps matches TRBD1 (6 bases). The length of the CDR3 is 15 residues. CDR1 and CDR2 from the germline V gene are MNHEY and SMNVEV (reference sequence). V gave up 3 bases and J gave up 1 base, with 13 bases separating them. Written as DNA, the CDR3 is TGTGCCAGCAGTTTCTGGGCAGGACAGTCCTACGAGCAGTACTTC. Translating it yields CASSFWAGQSYEQYF.

This clone has a single count. V usage is TRBV6-2 or TRBV6-3 and J usage is TRBJ2-2; D perhaps matches TRBD2 (5 bases). V was pared by 2 bases and J by 4 bases, with 8 bases between. This CDR3 has 14 residues. Looked up from germline, CDR1 is MNHEY and CDR2 is SVGEGT. CDR3 residues: CASSYTSITGELFF. In nucleotides, the CDR3 is TGTGCCAGCAGTTACACTAGTATCACCGGGGAGCTGTTTTTT.

The table lists this clone with a few counts. The rearrangement uses TRBV5-6 and TRBJ1-1; weak D call: TRBD1 (6 bases). The CDR3 runs 14 residues. Trimming cost V 5 bases and J 5 bases, with 16 bases left between them. Per the germline V gene, CDR1 is SGHDT and CDR2 is YYEEEE. CDR3 in amino acids: CASSNEGVLTEAFF. For the CDR3, the DNA is TGTGCCAGCAGTAATGAGGGGGTATTAACTGAAGCTTTCTTT.

The V call is TRBV7-2, the J call TRBJ2-1; TRBD1 might be the D (5 bases). The V gene lost 3 bases and the J gene lost 12 bases, with 12 bases spanning the gap. This CDR3 has 12 residues. Germline CDR1 SGHTA, CDR2 FQGNSA. CDR3 in amino acids: CASSFVFQGQFF. The CDR3, as DNA: TGTGCCAGCAGCTTCGTCTTTCAGGGGCAGTTCTTC.

This clone was recorded a few times. The CDR3 region has the DNA TGTGCCAGCAGTCAGATCAATGAGCAGTTCTTC. It is translated as CASSQINEQFF. The genes are TRBV6-5 and TRBJ2-1; D remains ambiguous. The V gene's germline CDR1 is MNHEY and CDR2 SVGAGI. The CDR3 is 11 residues long. V lost 5 bases to trimming and J lost 6 bases, with 5 bases between them.

A few counts support this clone. V and J are TRBV3-1 (or the pseudogene TRBV3-2) and TRBJ1-1, with TRBD1 identical over 8 bases. Germline-derived CDR1 and CDR2 are LGHDT and YNNKEL (reference sequence). After removal of 1 base from V and 4 bases from J, the junction contained 5 bases not matched to a gene. The CDR3 consists of 15 residues. The CDR3 loop reads CASSQAGGGGTEAFF. DNA of the CDR3: TGTGCCAGCAGCCAAGCAGGGGGCGGAGGCACTGAAGCTTTCTTT.

A few counts support this clone. V and J are TRBV7-7 and TRBJ2-2; D uncertain. The CDR3 has 17 amino acids. V lost 2 bases and J lost 0, with 13 bases in between. CDR1 is SSHAT and CDR2 is FNYEAQ in the germline V gene (reference sequence). The CDR3 is CASSLNGPHPNTGELFF. CDR3 bases: TGTGCCAGCAGCTTAAATGGGCCGCATCCGAACACCGGGGAGCTGTTTTTT.

The chain links TRBV6-6 to TRBJ1-5; 8 nucleotides align to TRBD1. This CDR3 has 16 amino acids. Germline lookup yields CDR1 MNHNY and CDR2 SVGAGI (reference sequence). V lost 2 bases to trimming and J lost 4 bases; unmatched junction nucleotides: 7. The CDR3 region is CASSYADRAGNQPQHF. The CDR3 DNA reads TGTGCCAGCAGTTACGCGGACAGGGCGGGAAATCAGCCCCAGCATTTT.

The chain recombines TRBV7-6 with TRBJ1-2; no definite D call. CDR1 is SGHVS, CDR2 FNYEAQ, per germline. The CDR3 spans 14 residues. Trimming stripped 5 bases from V and 4 bases from J, with 14 bases between. The CDR3 DNA is TGTGCCAGCAGCCCGGACTCAAAGGGCTATGGCTACACCTTC. As protein: CASSPDSKGYGYTF. Using reference TRBV7-6 and TRBJ1-2 for the parts outside the CDR3, the full variable domain is GAGVSQSPRYKVTKRGQDVALRCDPISGHVSLYWYRQALGQGPEFLTYFNYEAQQDKSGLPNDRFSAERPEGSISTLTIQRTEQRDSAMYRCASSPDSKGYGYTFGSGTRLTVV.

V is TRBV5-1 and J is TRBJ2-5; possibly TRBD2 for D (5 bases). CDR3 length equals 15 residues. Trimming shortened V by 1 base and J by 2 bases, and 12 bases separated the two germline ends. The V gene's germline CDR1 is SGHRS and CDR2 YFSETQ. The DNA of the CDR3 is TGCGCCAGCAGCTTGCGGACGGGGATTCAAGAGACCCAGTACTTC. It translates to CASSLRTGIQETQYF. The whole variable domain, filled in from reference TRBV5-1 and TRBJ2-5, reads KAGVTQTPRYLIKTRGQQVTLSCSPISGHRSVSWYQQTPGQGLQFLFEYFSETQRNKGNFPGRFSGRQFSNSRSEMNVSTLELGDSALYLCASSLRTGIQETQYFGPGTRLLVL.

The V gene is TRBV25-1, the J gene TRBJ1-3; maybe TRBD1 (5 bases). Germline values: CDR1 MGHDK, CDR2 SYGVNS. CDR3 length equals 13 residues. V shed 4 bases and J shed 4 bases, with 8 bases lying between them. This CDR3 is CASSARAGNTIYF. CDR3 DNA: TGTGCCAGCAGTGCCAGGGCCGGAAACACCATATATTTT.

This chain links TRBV28 with TRBJ2-3, with TRBD1 matching over 9 bases. The CDR3 consists of 13 residues. CDR1 is MDHEN and CDR2 is SYDVKM in the germline V gene. Trimming cost V 11 bases and J 4 bases; bases outside gene matches: 7. Here the CDR3 DNA reads TGTGCCCTGACAGGGGGGAGAGCAGATACGCAGTATTTT. It encodes CALTGGRADTQYF.

This clone showed up just once. The chain carries TRBV28 and TRBJ1-5; no clear D. V lost 3 bases to trimming and J lost 4 bases, with 13 bases between them. Germline-derived CDR1 and CDR2 are MDHEN and SYDVKM. CDR3 length equals 15 residues. This chain's CDR3 is CASSLGRDSNQPQHF. The CDR3 region has the DNA TGTGCCAGCAGTTTGGGGAGGGATTCGAATCAGCCCCAGCATTTT.

The gene calls are TRBV7-9 and TRBJ2-1; D might be TRBD1 (6 bases). V shed 2 bases and J shed 2 bases, with 10 bases lying between them. Germline-derived CDR1 and CDR2 are SEHNR and FQNEAQ (reference sequence). The CDR3 is 15 residues long. The CDR3 region has the DNA TGTGCCAGCAGCTTAACAGGGCGAGCCTACAATGAGCAGTTCTTC. This sequence encodes CASSLTGRAYNEQFF.

The V call is TRBV24-1, the J call TRBJ2-7, with D possibly being TRBD2 (6 bases). Trimming took off 12 bases at V and 1 base at J, with 18 bases between the two ends. The length of the CDR3 is 14 residues. Germline CDR1 is KGHDR and CDR2 is SFDVKD. DNA for the CDR3: TGTGCCCCGGCGGGATCTGTATCGTCCTACGAGCAGTACTTC. It translates to CAPAGSVSSYEQYF.

V and J are TRBV5-1 and TRBJ1-4, with D perhaps matching TRBD1 (6 bases). In germline, CDR1 is SGHRS, CDR2 YFSETQ. CDR3 length equals 14 residues. V lost 2 bases and J 8 bases, leaving 13 bases between the germline ends. This chain's CDR3 is CASSFQQGGEKLFF. The CDR3 DNA reads as TGCGCCAGCAGCTTCCAACAGGGCGGCGAAAAACTGTTTTTT.

J is TRBJ1-1 and V is TRBV5-8; D is perhaps TRBD1 (5 bases). The CDR3 has 12 amino acids. Germline V lookup: CDR1 SGHTS, CDR2 YDEGEE. Trimming left V 2 bases short and J 6 bases short, with 8 bases between. The DNA for the CDR3 is TGTGCCAGCAGCTTTCAGGGTCCTGAAGCTTTCTTT. Translating it yields CASSFQGPEAFF.

This clone was detected only once. Here the CDR3 DNA reads TGTGCCAGCAGGCTTGGGACAGCAAAACCTACCTTC. Translation: CASRLGTAKPTF. This chain uses TRBV12-3 or TRBV12-4 with TRBJ1-2, with 7 bases lining up with TRBD1. The CDR3 totals 12 residues. V lost 6 bases, J lost 14 bases, and 12 bases stayed unmatched.

To note about this clone: A single base separates this from a much larger clone, so it may be a read error. This chain uses TRBV4-3 with TRBJ1-6; 11 nucleotides line up with TRBD1. This CDR3 is built from 16 residues. Germline lookup yields CDR1 LGHNA and CDR2 YSLEER. This CDR3 is CANSQESRTGGSPLHF. CDR3 nucleotide sequence: TGCGCCAACAGCCAAGAATCCAGGACAGGGGGCTCACCCCTCCACTTT.

The chain couples TRBV6-5 to TRBJ2-3, with D maybe TRBD2 (5 bases). The V end was cut by 6 bases, the J end by 10 bases, with 14 bases between. The CDR3 has 12 amino acids. Germline V gene lookup returns CDR1 MNHEY and CDR2 SVGAGI. The CDR3 coding sequence is TGTGCCAGCAGCCCGACTACCGGCCCGCAGTATTTT. Translated, it gives CASSPTTGPQYF.